The sequence of this T cell receptor (beta chain) was determined in a study of beta chain features in type 1 diabetes. This clone was seen only a few times. Antigen specificity is unknown. Since all of the isolated RNA was reverse transcribed, expressed TCRB transcripts were what got sequenced. Using immunoSEQ multiplex PCR, the repertoire was profiled, and TCRdb retains in-frame clones only, with some absent. The sample lists nearly 700,000 clones; roughly 13% were seen once. Study observations and caveats: For patients and controls alike, PCR might favor shorter templates to the same degree. In every one of the four CD4+ subsets, TCRB CDR3s were moderately but significantly shorter in Type 1 diabetes patients. In these data, an HLA type influence on TCRB rearrangement remained unresolved.

Donors contributed one heparinised blood draw apiece, averaging approximately 100 mL. Germline values: CDR1 SGHDT, CDR2 YYEEEE. The V and J ends lost 1 base and 0 bases respectively, with 5 bases between them. The CDR3 is 14 amino acids. The sequence was obtained from a man aged 18 to 29 with type 1 diabetes. The V and J genes are TRBV5-6 and TRBJ1-5; D remains unclear. Source material: naive CD4+ T cells from blood. The CDR3 region is CASSLRLSNQPQHF. The CDR3, as DNA: TGTGCCAGCAGCTTGCGCCTTAGCAATCAGCCCCAGCATTTT. The complete variable domain, with remaining parts taken from reference TRBV5-6 and TRBJ1-5, reads DAGVTQSPTHLIKTRGQQVTLRCSPKSGHDTVSWYQQALGQGPQFIFQYYEEEERQRGNFPDRFSGHQFPNYSSELNVNALLLGDSALYLCASSLRLSNQPQHFGDGTRLSIL.